The present TCR beta chain was sequenced within a study of blood T cell repertoires in COVID-19. Overall study context: From T cells, B-cell-depleted T cells, or PBMCs came the material, which was cDNA or gDNA.

Germline CDR1 ENHRY, CDR2 SYGVKD. The CDR3 consists of 14 residues. V was cut by 11 bases and J by 0 bases, with 14 bases left in between. Produced via immunoSEQ multiplex PCR; TCRdb's table is partial and in-frame only. The profile covers approximately 220,000 clones, with about four fifths appearing a single time and roughly 2.5% taken by the ten largest. This receptor was identified in a woman aged 40 to 50 with active or convalescent COVID-19. The sequenced sample was peripheral blood. The chain links TRBV10-3 to TRBJ2-1; D unresolved. The CDR3 region has the DNA TGTGCCCCAAAGGCGGCTCGCTCCTACAATGAGCAGTTCTTC. Translation gives CAPKAARSYNEQFF.